The 3 T cell receptor beta chains reported below all come from one sample, sequenced in a study of T-cell memory formation after mild COVID-19. TCRdb itself ran the 5' RACE reads through MiXCR, one entry per CDR3 protein. The sample consists of 65,000 to 90,000 distinct CDR3 sequences, 9.5% to 15% of them appearing once. The sequencing input was PBMCs or a T cell subset sorted from them (not recorded which). These receptors were taken from a man younger than 35 who had mild COVID-19 (a few samples of this study predate the infection). Cell type and time point are not known.

There are many counts of this clonotype. The chain employs TRBV27 and TRBJ1-1; D perhaps matches TRBD1 (6 bases). Looked up from germline, CDR1 is MNHEY and CDR2 is SMNVEV (reference sequence). V lost 2 bases and J lost 5, with 12 bases in between. The CDR3 is made up of 14 amino acids. The CDR3 reads CASSLQGRGTEAFF. CDR3 bases: TGTGCCAGCAGTTTACAGGGGAGAGGGACTGAAGCTTTCTTT.

The chain recombines TRBV2 with TRBJ2-1; D gene unclear. Germline CDR1 SNHLY, CDR2 FYNNEI. The CDR3 runs to 11 residues. Trimming removed 8 bases from V and 4 bases from J, with 6 bases in between. The CDR3 is CASVTYNEQFF. CDR3 coding DNA: TGTGCCAGCGTAACGTACAATGAGCAGTTCTTC.

About this clonotype: Compared with germline, one end of the junction differs, possibly owing to a read error. The V gene is TRBV10-3, the J gene TRBJ2-7; either TRBD1 or TRBD2 may supply D (5 bases each). In germline, CDR1 is ENHRY, CDR2 SYGVKD. CDR3 size: 13 residues. CDR3 DNA: TGTGCCATCGGTGAGGGGCCGCCCTACGAGCAGTACTTC. It specifies CAIGEGPPYEQYF.